The 8 T cell receptor beta chains below were found in one sample sequenced in a study of T cell responses to AZD1222 COVID-19 vaccine. Clones were sequenced by immunoSEQ multiplex PCR, and TCRdb holds only the in-frame ones, with some missing. The data contain over 85,000 clones, about nine tenths of them singletons. The specimen comprised peripheral blood, sampled 28 days after the second AZD1222 dose. The origin of the receptors is an adult who received the AZD1222 COVID-19 vaccine.

The chain uses TRBV9 and TRBJ1-1, with D perhaps TRBD1 (5 bases). Trimming removed 0 bases from V and 3 bases from J, with 15 bases in between. Per the germline V gene, CDR1 is SGDLS and CDR2 is YYNGEE. This CDR3 contains 16 residues. The CDR3 reads CASSVGVQGEYTEAFF. The CDR3 bases are TGTGCCAGCAGCGTAGGCGTTCAGGGTGAGTACACTGAAGCTTTCTTT.

The chain uses TRBV5-1 and TRBJ1-2; the D is unclear. Germline loops: CDR1 SGHRS, CDR2 YFSETQ. V lost 0 bases to trimming and J lost 6 bases, with 12 bases between them. The CDR3 runs to 14 residues. CDR3: CASSLVSGSNGYTF. Written as DNA, the CDR3 is TGCGCCAGCAGCTTGGTCTCGGGTTCCAATGGCTACACCTTC.

J is TRBJ2-1 and V is TRBV9; 7 bases fit TRBD2. The CDR3 is 14 residues long. V lost 3 bases to trimming and J lost 3 bases; unmatched junction nucleotides: 3. CDR1 and CDR2 (germline): SGDLS, YYNGEE. The CDR3 sequence: CASSGAGDYNEQFF. Here the CDR3 DNA reads TGTGCCAGCAGCGGTGCGGGGGACTACAATGAGCAGTTCTTC.

This sequence joins TRBV2 and TRBJ1-5; the match to TRBD1 covers 10 bases. Unmatched junction bases numbered 6, after V lost 6 bases and J lost 1 base. CDR3 length: 16 residues. Germline assignment: CDR1 SNHLY and CDR2 FYNNEI. CDR3 sequence: CASSPTTGGSNQPQHF. The CDR3 coding sequence is TGTGCCAGCAGCCCAACGACAGGGGGCAGCAATCAGCCCCAGCATTTT. Supplemented by reference TRBV2 and TRBJ1-5, the full variable domain reads EPEVTQTPSHQVTQMGQEVILRCVPISNHLYFYWYRQILGQKVEFLVSFYNNEISEKSEIFDDQFSVERPDGSNFTLKIRSTKLEDSAMYFCASSPTTGGSNQPQHFGDGTRLSIL.

About this clone itself: At one of its ends the junction is not consistent with the germline gene, which may arise from a read error. The CDR3 bases are TGTGCCAGCAGCATTTCTGGGACAAGGGCCGCCCTCGACTTC. The encoded protein is CASSISGTRAALDF. This chain links TRBV9 with TRBJ1-2, with a weak D call TRBD1 (6 bases). The germline V gene encodes CDR1 SGDLS and CDR2 YYNGEE. The length of the CDR3 is 14 residues.

This clone has at least ten counts. The CDR3 DNA reads TGTGCCAGCAGTGAACCCCCAGGGACGAACACCGGGGAGCTGTTTTTT. Its translation: CASSEPPGTNTGELFF. The chain employs TRBV25-1 and TRBJ2-2; D is perhaps TRBD1 (5 bases). Germline V gives CDR1 MGHDK, CDR2 SYGVNS. The CDR3 runs to 16 residues. The V end lost 2 bases, the J end lost 0 bases, and 10 bases lay between the germline ends.

This chain joins TRBV7-9 and TRBJ2-3; D may be TRBD1 (6 bases). Trimming took off 1 base at V and 5 bases at J, with 10 bases between the two ends. Germline V gives CDR1 SEHNR, CDR2 FQNEAQ (reference sequence). The CDR3 contains 14 residues. CDR3 in amino acids: CASSLGTVIDTQYF. The CDR3 DNA reads as TGTGCCAGCAGCTTAGGGACAGTGATAGATACGCAGTATTTT.

This chain connects TRBV7-2 to TRBJ1-6; 7 bases map to TRBD1. This CDR3 is built from 14 residues. The ends lost 5 bases at V and 4 bases at J; junction bases unmatched: 2. The germline V gene has CDR1 SGHTA and CDR2 FQGNSA. The CDR3 DNA is TGTGCCAGCAGCAGGGGACAGTATAATTCACCCCTCCACTTT. It is translated as CASSRGQYNSPLHF.